These 20 T cell receptor beta chains originate from one sample sequenced in a study of blood T cell repertoires in COVID-19. Sequencing was performed with immunoSEQ multiplex PCR; in TCRdb, only in-frame clones are kept and a portion is missing. The sample carries over 60,000 clones, 65% to 90% recorded once. Sequenced sample: peripheral blood. These receptors all stem from a man in his 70s with active or convalescent COVID-19.

This clone was counted a single time. The V call is TRBV7-3, the J call TRBJ2-1; TRBD2 matches 8 bases. The CDR3 covers 16 residues. The germline gives CDR1 SGHTA, CDR2 FQGTGA. The J segment lost 6 bases and the V segment lost 5 bases, leaving 12 bases of the junction unmatched. This CDR3 reads CASSHWLREGGNEQFF. CDR3 nucleotide sequence: TGTGCCAGCAGCCATTGGTTACGGGAGGGTGGCAATGAGCAGTTCTTC. The complete variable domain, with remaining parts taken from reference TRBV7-3 and TRBJ2-1, reads GAGVSQTPSNKVTEKGKYVELRCDPISGHTALYWYRQSLGQGPEFLIYFQGTGAADDSGLPNDRFFAVRPEGSVSTLKIQRTERGDSAVYLCASSHWLREGGNEQFFGPGTRLTVL.

This sequence joins TRBV4-2 and TRBJ1-4; D is possibly TRBD1 (5 bases). Germline V gene data show CDR1 as LGHNA and CDR2 as YNFKEQ. The length of the CDR3 is 15 residues. Trimming took 2 bases from V and 3 from J, leaving 10 bases between them. The CDR3: CASSQLGGANEKLFF. For the CDR3, the DNA is TGTGCCAGCAGCCAACTGGGGGGGGCTAATGAAAAACTGTTTTTT.

The genes are TRBV9 and TRBJ2-1; TRBD1 might be the D (5 bases). The CDR3 has 12 residues. Looked up from germline, CDR1 is SGDLS and CDR2 is YYNGEE. With 6 bases removed from V and 8 bases from J, the gap between germline ends came to 12 bases. The DNA for the CDR3 is TGTGCCAGCAATCTTGTAGGGGATGAGCAGTTCTTC. Its protein is CASNLVGDEQFF.

This rearrangement joins TRBV15 to TRBJ1-4, with D possibly matching TRBD1 (5 bases). Germline CDR1 LNHNV, CDR2 YYDKDF (reference sequence). V was clipped by 1 base and J by 4 bases, with 13 bases between them. The CDR3 sequence is 16 residues long. CDR3 nucleotide sequence: TGTGCCACCAGCAGAGGGTTGACAGAATTTAATGAAAAACTGTTTTTT. Protein: CATSRGLTEFNEKLFF.

The chain is built from TRBV6-5 and TRBJ1-1; the D is unclear. Trimming removed 8 bases from V and 5 bases from J, with 15 bases in between. This CDR3 is 13 amino acids long. Germline loops: CDR1 MNHEY, CDR2 SVGAGI. CDR3 coding DNA: TGTGCCAGCGGGGTTACCCCGGGAACTGAAGCTTTCTTT. Protein sequence: CASGVTPGTEAFF.

A single count supports this clone. This chain links TRBV19 with TRBJ2-7; 8 nucleotides line up with TRBD1. The V gene end was trimmed by 7 bases and the J gene end by 1 base; junction bases not matched to a gene: 6. The CDR3 length is 14 residues. The germline CDR1 and CDR2 sequences are LNHDA and SQIVND (reference sequence). The CDR3 is CASNRTGFSYEQYF. CDR3 nucleotide sequence: TGTGCCAGTAACCGGACAGGGTTTTCCTACGAGCAGTACTTC.

The chain carries TRBV5-1 and TRBJ2-7; 10 bases align to TRBD2. Germline CDR1 SGHRS, CDR2 YFSETQ. The CDR3 is made up of 14 amino acids. The V and J ends lost 1 base and 7 bases, in that order; junction bases with no gene match: 5. The CDR3 DNA reads TGCGCCAGCAGCTTGCTAGCGGGAGCTCTGGAGCAGTACTTC. Amino acids: CASSLLAGALEQYF.

Only a few counts were recorded for this clone. V gene TRBV7-9 combines with J gene TRBJ1-2, with D hard to call. CDR3 length equals 15 residues. Germline CDR1 and CDR2: SEHNR and FQNEAQ (reference sequence). The ends were cut back, 6 bases at V and 6 bases at J, with 20 bases in the middle. CDR3 nucleotide sequence: TGTGCCAGCAGACCTCAGAATCGGGTTGAGGATGGCTACACCTTC. Its translation: CASRPQNRVEDGYTF.

The chain is built from TRBV2 and TRBJ2-2, with 10 bases identical to TRBD2. Looked up from germline, CDR1 is SNHLY and CDR2 is FYNNEI. Trimming cost V 5 bases and J 4 bases; bases outside gene matches: 7. The CDR3 sequence is 16 residues long. CDR3 sequence (DNA): TGTGCCAGCAGTTACGCCGGGACTAGCGTCACCGGGGAGCTGTTTTTT. Translating gives CASSYAGTSVTGELFF.

CDR3 in DNA: TGTGCCAGCAGCCCGGGACAGGGGAATGAAAAACTGTTTTTT. This gives the protein CASSPGQGNEKLFF. V and J are TRBV4-2 and TRBJ1-4, with TRBD1 identical over 10 bases. Germline loops: CDR1 LGHNA, CDR2 YNFKEQ. The V gene end was trimmed by 4 bases and the J gene end by 5 bases; junction bases not matched to a gene: 1. This CDR3 comprises 14 residues.

This clone occurred once. The chain combines TRBV6-5 with TRBJ2-2; TRBD2 agrees at 14 bases. CDR3 size: 16 residues. V lost 4 bases and J lost 6; bases outside the gene matches: 4. Germline V gene data show CDR1 as MNHEY and CDR2 as SVGAGI. The CDR3 DNA reads TGTGCCAGCAGTTTGGGACTAGCGGGAGACCCCGGGGAGCTGTTTTTT. It translates to CASSLGLAGDPGELFF.

The rearrangement uses TRBV6-1 and TRBJ1-4; 9 nucleotides agree with TRBD1. This CDR3 is built from 16 residues. With V trimmed by 1 base and J by 9 bases, 9 bases remained unmatched. Germline V lookup: CDR1 MNHNS, CDR2 SASEGT. In DNA form, the CDR3 reads TGTGCCAGCAGTGAAGGGACGGGACAGGGCATTCAAAAACTGTTTTTT. This encodes CASSEGTGQGIQKLFF.

The chain recombines TRBV29-1 with TRBJ2-4; possibly TRBD1 for D (6 bases). Looked up from germline, CDR1 is SQVTM and CDR2 is ANQGSEA. Trimming removed 7 bases at V and 8 bases at J, with 21 bases between. The CDR3 totals 14 residues. The CDR3 protein is CSATQVPGVDIQYF. For the CDR3, the DNA is TGCAGCGCAACGCAGGTGCCAGGGGTGGACATTCAGTACTTC.

Remarks on this clone: A read error may account for a junction end that differs from germline. This sequence joins TRBV7-2 and TRBJ2-1; 9 nucleotides agree with TRBD2. The CDR3 covers 15 residues. In germline, CDR1 is SGHTA, CDR2 FQGNSA. CDR3 bases: TGTGCCAGCGAAAGTAGTGGAGCTAGCGGGAATGGGCAGTTCTTC. As protein: CASESSGASGNGQFF.

V and J are TRBV5-5 and TRBJ1-5; no firm D call. V lost 0 bases and J 3 bases, leaving 10 bases between the germline ends. CDR3 length: 15 amino acids. Germline V gene lookup returns CDR1 SGHKS and CDR2 YYEKEE (reference sequence). The CDR3 loop is CASSLGYSYNQPQHF. CDR3 bases: TGTGCCAGCAGCTTGGGTTACAGCTACAATCAGCCCCAGCATTTT.

The CDR3 coding sequence is TGTGCTAGTGGTCCCCCCGGACAGGGGGCGGTTGGCTACACCTTC. Translating it yields CASGPPGQGAVGYTF. The chain recombines TRBV12-5 with TRBJ1-2; 11 nucleotides align to TRBD1. J gave up 7 bases and V 5 bases, and 9 bases lay outside the gene matches. This CDR3 is 15 amino acids long. The germline CDR1 and CDR2 sequences are LGHNT and FRNRAP.

CDR3 sequence reads: CASSFSTGLVYGYTF. DNA of the CDR3: TGTGCCAGCAGTTTCTCGACAGGGCTGGTCTATGGCTACACCTTC. The rearrangement uses TRBV7-9 and TRBJ1-2; 7 bases line up with TRBD1. V gave up 6 bases and J gave up 4 bases; unmatched junction bases: 11. In germline, CDR1 is SEHNR, CDR2 FQNEAQ (reference sequence). This CDR3 is built from 15 residues.

The genes are TRBV6-6 and TRBJ1-1; no reliable D call. The length of the CDR3 is 14 residues. With 4 bases removed from V and 1 base from J, the gap between germline ends came to 10 bases. Germline values: CDR1 MNHNY, CDR2 SVGAGI (reference sequence). CDR3 amino acids: CASSFPTENTEAFF. The DNA for the CDR3 is TGTGCCAGCAGTTTCCCGACTGAGAACACTGAAGCTTTCTTT.

The chain couples TRBV5-1 to TRBJ2-5; TRBD2 agrees at 16 bases. The ends lost 2 bases at V and 5 bases at J; junction bases unmatched: 6. Germline CDR1 reads SGHRS; CDR2 reads YFSETQ. This CDR3 region has 17 residues. The DNA of the CDR3 is TGCGCCAGCAGCTTCGGGACTAGCGGGAGGGCCGGGGAGACCCAGTACTTC. This codes for CASSFGTSGRAGETQYF.

This clone came up a few times. The chain uses TRBV28 and TRBJ1-1; 8 bases fit TRBD1. This CDR3 region has 13 residues. The germline V gene has CDR1 MDHEN and CDR2 SYDVKM. J was trimmed by 4 bases and V by 6 bases; bases with no gene match: 4. The CDR3 coding sequence is TGTGCCAGCAGGGGACAGGTCGGCACTGAAGCTTTCTTT. Translation: CASRGQVGTEAFF.